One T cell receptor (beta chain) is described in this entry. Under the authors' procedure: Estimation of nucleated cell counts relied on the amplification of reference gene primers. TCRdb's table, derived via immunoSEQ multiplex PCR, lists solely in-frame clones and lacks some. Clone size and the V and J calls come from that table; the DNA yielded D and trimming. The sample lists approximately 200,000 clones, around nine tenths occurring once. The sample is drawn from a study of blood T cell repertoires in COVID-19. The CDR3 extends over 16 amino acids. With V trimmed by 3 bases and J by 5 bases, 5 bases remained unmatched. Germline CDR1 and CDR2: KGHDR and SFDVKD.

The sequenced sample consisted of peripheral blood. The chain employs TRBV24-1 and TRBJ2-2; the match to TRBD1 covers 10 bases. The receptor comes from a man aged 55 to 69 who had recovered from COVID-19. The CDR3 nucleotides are TGTGCCACCAGTGATCCCGGGACAGGGGTGACCGGGGAGCTGTTTTTT. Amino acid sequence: CATSDPGTGVTGELFF.